A selection of T cell receptor beta chains follows, all from one sample in a study of cytomegalovirus exposure and HLA in healthy donors. The table came from immunoSEQ multiplex PCR; TCRdb's copy has only in-frame clones and leaves some out. The sample lists about 97,000 clones; roughly 80% were seen once. Sequenced material: PBMCs. The receptors originated from a male donor in good health and CMV-seropositive. Each CDR3 is given with its conserved first and last residue. D genes are given only for firm matches.

d_call j_call v_call cdr3_length cdr3_aa
. TRBJ1-5 TRBV19 14 CASSIQGNGQPQHF
TRBD2 TRBJ2-5 TRBV9 14 CASSARLAGETQYF
TRBD1 TRBJ1-2 TRBV6-5 15 CASSYRGQAVSGYTF
. TRBJ2-5 TRBV27 14 CASRSRPRGETQYF
. TRBJ2-1 TRBV14 14 CASSQVRDTNEQFF
. TRBJ2-2 TRBV10-3 14 CAISELVETGELFF
TRBD1 TRBJ2-3 TRBV27 17 CASSSPGRGKGTDTQYF
TRBD1 TRBJ1-5 TRBV2 17 CASSRTLPGQGNQPQHF
. TRBJ2-2 TRBV4-3 14 CASSQDRYTGELFF
. TRBJ2-2 TRBV18 16 CASSQTGISVTGELFF
. TRBJ1-2 TRBV19 12 CASSIRGYGYTF
TRBD1 TRBJ2-7 TRBV18 15 CASSPPSTGIYEQYF
TRBD1 TRBJ2-5 TRBV5-4 15 CASSTKGGGQGTQYF
TRBD1 TRBJ1-1 TRBV10-3 16 CAISERQGTGNTEAFF
TRBD2 TRBJ2-1 TRBV11-2 17 CASSLKIRGGVYNEQFF
. TRBJ2-6 TRBV15 15 CATSRQLSGANVLTF
TRBD2 TRBJ2-1 TRBV15 16 CATSRGLAGSYNEQFF
TRBD2 TRBJ2-7 TRBV5-1 16 CASSLGVGGGFYEQYF
TRBD2 TRBJ2-5 TRBV4-2 15 CASSQDAGEGETQYF
TRBD1 TRBJ1-4 TRBV28 14 CATRGWGYGEKLFF
. TRBJ1-3 TRBV5-1 15 CASSPELGPGNTIYF
. TRBJ2-7 TRBV7-8 13 CASTPGLGLEQYF
. TRBJ1-1 TRBV6-6 14 CASRPGGQNTEAFF
TRBD2 TRBJ2-7 TRBV9 16 CASSVAGAGGLGEQYF
. TRBJ2-2 TRBV5-1 17 CASSPERPSGGTGELFF
TRBD1 TRBJ1-5 TRBV5-5 15 CASSFPGQGNQPQHF
TRBD1 TRBJ2-1 TRBV7-2 14 CASSPRTGGNEQFF
TRBD1 TRBJ2-7 TRBV6-5 14 CASSYQDRGRVQYF
TRBD2 TRBJ2-5 TRBV5-1 14 CASSLGLAVETQYF
TRBD2 TRBJ2-7 TRBV11-3 15 CASSRDGLAGRGQYF
. TRBJ1-2 TRBV5-1 14 CASSLGGSGYGYTF
TRBD2 TRBJ2-1 TRBV7-3 14 CASSPLAGVGEQFF
TRBD2 TRBJ2-3 TRBV27 16 CASSVASGTSTDTQYF
. TRBJ1-3 TRBV9 17 CASSVGGGVAPGNTIYF
TRBD1 TRBJ2-3 TRBV7-9 16 CASSRDDRGMADTQYF
TRBD2 TRBJ2-1 TRBV5-4 17 CASSMGLAGDAYNEQFF
. TRBJ2-2 TRBV18 15 CASSPRDLNTGELFF
. TRBJ2-7 TRBV5-1 13 CASSFSGGNEQYF
TRBD1 TRBJ1-5 TRBV28 15 CASSTRTGGNQPQHF